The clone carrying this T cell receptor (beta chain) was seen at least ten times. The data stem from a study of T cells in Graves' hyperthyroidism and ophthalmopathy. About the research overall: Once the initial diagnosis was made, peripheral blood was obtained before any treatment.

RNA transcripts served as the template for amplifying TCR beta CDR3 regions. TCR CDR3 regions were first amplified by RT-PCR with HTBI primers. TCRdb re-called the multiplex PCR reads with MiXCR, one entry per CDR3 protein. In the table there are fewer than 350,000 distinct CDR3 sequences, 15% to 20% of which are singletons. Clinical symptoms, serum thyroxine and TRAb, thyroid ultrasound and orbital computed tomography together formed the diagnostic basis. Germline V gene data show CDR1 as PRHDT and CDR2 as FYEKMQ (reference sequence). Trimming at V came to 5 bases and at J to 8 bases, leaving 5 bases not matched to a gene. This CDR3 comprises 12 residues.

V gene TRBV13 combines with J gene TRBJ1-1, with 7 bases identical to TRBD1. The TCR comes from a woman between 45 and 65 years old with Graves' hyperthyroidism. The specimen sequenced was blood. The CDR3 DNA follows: TGTGCCAGCAGCGAGGGACAGCGAGAAGCTTTCTTT. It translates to CASSEGQREAFF. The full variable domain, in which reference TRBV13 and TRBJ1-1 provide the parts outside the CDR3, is AAGVIQSPRHLIKEKRETATLKCYPIPRHDTVYWYQQGPGQDPQFLISFYEKMQSDKGSIPDRFSAQQFSDYHSELNMSSLELGDSALYFCASSEGQREAFFGQGTRLTVV.